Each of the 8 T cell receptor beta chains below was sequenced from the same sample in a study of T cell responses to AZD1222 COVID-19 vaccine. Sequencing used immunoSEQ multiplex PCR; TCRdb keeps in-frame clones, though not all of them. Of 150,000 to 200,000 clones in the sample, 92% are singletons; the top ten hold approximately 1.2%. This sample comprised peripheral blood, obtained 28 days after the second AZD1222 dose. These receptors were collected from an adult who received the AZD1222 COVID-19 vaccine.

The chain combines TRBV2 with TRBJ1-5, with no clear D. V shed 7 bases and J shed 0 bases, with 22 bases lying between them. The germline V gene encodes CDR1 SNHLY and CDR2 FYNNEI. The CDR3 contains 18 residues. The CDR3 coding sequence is TGTGCCAGCACCGAGGGCAGGCGACCCCTGAATAGCAATCAGCCCCAGCATTTT. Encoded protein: CASTEGRRPLNSNQPQHF.

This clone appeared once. CDR3 residues: CASSIRQSNQPQHF. The CDR3 DNA is TGTGCCAGTAGTATCCGACAGAGCAATCAGCCCCAGCATTTT. J is TRBJ1-5 and V is TRBV19; TRBD1 might be the D (5 bases). CDR3 length: 14 amino acids. Germline CDR1 LNHDA, CDR2 SQIVND (reference sequence). V gave up 3 bases and J gave up 1 base, with 7 bases separating them.

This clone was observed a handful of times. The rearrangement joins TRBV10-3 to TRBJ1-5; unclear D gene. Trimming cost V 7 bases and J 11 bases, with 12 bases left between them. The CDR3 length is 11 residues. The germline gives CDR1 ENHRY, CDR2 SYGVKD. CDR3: CAIKDGTSQHF. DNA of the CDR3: TGTGCCATCAAGGACGGCACTTCCCAGCATTTT.

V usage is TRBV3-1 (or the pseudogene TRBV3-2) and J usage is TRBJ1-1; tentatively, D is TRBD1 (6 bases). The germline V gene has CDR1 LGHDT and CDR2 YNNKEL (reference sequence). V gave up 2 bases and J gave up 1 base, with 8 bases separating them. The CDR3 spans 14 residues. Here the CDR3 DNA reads TGTGCCAGCAGCCAATGGACAGCGAACACTGAAGCTTTCTTT. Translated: CASSQWTANTEAFF.

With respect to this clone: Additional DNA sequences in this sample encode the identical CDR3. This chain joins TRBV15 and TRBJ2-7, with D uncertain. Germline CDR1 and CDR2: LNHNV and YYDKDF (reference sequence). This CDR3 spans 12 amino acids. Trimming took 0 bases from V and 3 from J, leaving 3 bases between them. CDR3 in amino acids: CATSRDLYEQYF. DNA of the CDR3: TGTGCCACCAGCAGAGATCTCTACGAGCAGTACTTC.

CDR3 sequence (DNA): TGTGCCAGTAGTCTAACCGGGACAGTCTCCTACGAGCAGTACTTC. Translated, it gives CASSLTGTVSYEQYF. This chain uses TRBV19 with TRBJ2-7; 7 nucleotides match TRBD1. In germline, CDR1 is LNHDA, CDR2 SQIVND (reference sequence). V was clipped by 5 bases and J by 0 bases; unmatched bases: 7. This CDR3 contains 15 residues.

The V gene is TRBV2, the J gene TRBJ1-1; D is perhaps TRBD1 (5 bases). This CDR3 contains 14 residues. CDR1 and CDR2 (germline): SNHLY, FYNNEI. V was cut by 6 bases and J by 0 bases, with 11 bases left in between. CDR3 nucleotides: TGTGCCAGCAGCCCGGGACGGGTGAACACTGAAGCTTTCTTT. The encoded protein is CASSPGRVNTEAFF.

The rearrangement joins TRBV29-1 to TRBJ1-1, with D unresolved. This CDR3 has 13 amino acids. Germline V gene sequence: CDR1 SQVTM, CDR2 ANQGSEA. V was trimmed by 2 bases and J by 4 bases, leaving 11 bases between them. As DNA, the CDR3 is TGCAGCGTTGAAAAGGGATTGCGCACTGAAGCTTTCTTT. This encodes CSVEKGLRTEAFF.